This entry lists 25 T cell receptor beta chains sequenced from one sample in a study of blood T cell repertoires in COVID-19. Sequencing was performed with immunoSEQ multiplex PCR; in TCRdb, only in-frame clones are kept and a portion is missing. The sample holds approximately 120,000 clones, nearly 90% seen once. Sequenced sample: peripheral blood. The receptors were gathered from a woman of 80 years or more with acute or convalescent COVID-19.

V gene TRBV5-8 combines with J gene TRBJ1-6, with 8 bases fitting TRBD1. Germline V gene sequence: CDR1 SGHTS, CDR2 YDEGEE. Trimming at V came to 10 bases and at J to 7 bases, leaving 16 bases not matched to a gene. The CDR3 runs to 16 residues. The DNA for the CDR3 is TGTGCCTGCTACGAAATGGGACAGGCAGGAAATTCACCCCTCCACTTT. Its translation is CACYEMGQAGNSPLHF.

This clone appeared a single time. This rearrangement joins TRBV7-2 to TRBJ2-1; 7 bases are a match to TRBD2. The germline V gene has CDR1 SGHTA and CDR2 FQGNSA. The J segment lost 5 bases and the V segment lost 2 bases, leaving 6 bases of the junction unmatched. The CDR3 loop spans 15 amino acids. In DNA, the CDR3 is TGTGCCAGCAGCTTAAGGGCTAGCGGAAACAATGAGCAGTTCTTC. Amino acids: CASSLRASGNNEQFF.

The chain recombines TRBV28 with TRBJ2-5; 12 bases align to TRBD2. V trimming: 0 bases; J trimming: 4 bases; junction bases outside the gene matches: 3. This CDR3 has 16 residues. Germline assignment: CDR1 MDHEN and CDR2 SYDVKM. CDR3 sequence (DNA): TGTGCCAGCAGTTTATGGGCGACTAGCGGGGGAGAGACCCAGTACTTC. It yields the protein CASSLWATSGGETQYF.

The chain joins TRBV7-6 to TRBJ2-7, with D maybe TRBD1 (6 bases). From germline, CDR1 is SGHVS and CDR2 FNYEAQ. CDR3 length: 14 amino acids. The V end was cut by 3 bases, the J end by 0 bases, with 9 bases between. This chain's CDR3 is CASSFRDNSYEQYF. The CDR3 bases are TGTGCCAGCAGCTTCCGGGACAACTCCTACGAGCAGTACTTC.

In the case of this clone: Other DNA sequences of this sample code for an identical CDR3. The chain is built from TRBV18 and TRBJ1-2; D gene unclear. The germline V gene has CDR1 KGHSH and CDR2 LQKENI. Trimming shortened V by 3 bases and J by 2 bases, and 7 bases separated the two germline ends. The CDR3 contains 13 residues. The CDR3 nucleotides are TGTGCCAGCTCACCTGGCCAAAACTATGGCTACACCTTC. Translated, it gives CASSPGQNYGYTF.

This chain joins TRBV19 and TRBJ1-5, with TRBD1 identical over 8 bases. The germline V gene has CDR1 LNHDA and CDR2 SQIVND (reference sequence). Germline trimming cut 3 bases from V and 4 bases from J; bases unmatched to any gene: 8. This CDR3 has 16 residues. CDR3 protein: CASSMGGQAPNQPQHF. DNA for the CDR3: TGTGCCAGTAGTATGGGGGGACAGGCACCTAATCAGCCCCAGCATTTT.

A single count supports this clone. The chain has TRBV5-1 and TRBJ1-2; D is possibly TRBD1 (6 bases). The germline CDR1 and CDR2 sequences are SGHRS and YFSETQ. The CDR3 sequence is 15 residues long. The V and J ends lost 4 bases and 6 bases respectively, with 19 bases between them. The CDR3 protein is CASSPPLQGPNGYTF. The DNA of the CDR3 is TGCGCCAGCAGCCCCCCGTTACAGGGTCCCAATGGCTACACCTTC.

The chain uses TRBV5-1 and TRBJ2-5, with 12 bases aligning to TRBD2. Germline V lookup: CDR1 SGHRS, CDR2 YFSETQ. The V segment lost 4 bases and the J segment 1 base; nucleotides outside the gene matches: 5. The CDR3 covers 16 residues. In DNA form, the CDR3 reads TGCGCCAGCAGCGACCTAGCGGGAGGGATCCAAGAGACCCAGTACTTC. It translates to CASSDLAGGIQETQYF.

CDR3 DNA sequence: TGTGCCAGCAGCTTCGCCCGGGGGGGGGACACCGGGGAGCTGTTTTTT. Its translation: CASSFARGGDTGELFF. This sequence joins TRBV5-5 and TRBJ2-2; 8 bases agree with TRBD2. Looked up from germline, CDR1 is SGHKS and CDR2 is YYEKEE (reference sequence). The V segment lost 2 bases and the J segment 3 bases; nucleotides outside the gene matches: 6. The CDR3 spans 16 residues.

J is TRBJ1-1 and V is TRBV18; D call uncertain. CDR3 length: 18 residues. CDR1 and CDR2 from the germline V gene are KGHSH and LQKENI. V was cut by 6 bases and J by 0 bases, with 23 bases left in between. CDR3 sequence (DNA): TGTGCCAGCTCCTCATACCACTCGTTTGGAGGTATGAACACTGAAGCTTTCTTT. This codes for CASSSYHSFGGMNTEAFF.

The gene calls are TRBV19 and TRBJ1-5; 7 bases are shared with TRBD1. CDR1 and CDR2 (germline): LNHDA, SQIVND (reference sequence). V lost 3 bases to trimming and J lost 6 bases; unmatched junction nucleotides: 14. The CDR3 has 17 residues. CDR3 residues: CASSIGGGRGGTQPQHF. The CDR3 region has the DNA TGTGCCAGTAGTATCGGAGGGGGCAGGGGAGGCACTCAGCCCCAGCATTTT.

The chain combines TRBV3-1 (or the pseudogene TRBV3-2) with TRBJ2-2; 8 bases agree with TRBD2. The length of the CDR3 is 15 residues. V shed 4 bases, J shed 6 bases, and the junction held 7 bases outside the gene matches. CDR1 LGHDT and CDR2 YNNKEL come from the germline V gene (reference sequence). Here the CDR3 reads CASSPIRGGAGELFF. The CDR3 DNA reads as TGTGCCAGCAGCCCCATTCGGGGGGGCGCCGGGGAGCTGTTTTTT.

The chain couples TRBV15 to TRBJ2-1, with 11 bases fitting TRBD2. After removal of 8 bases from V and 2 bases from J, the junction contained 5 bases not matched to a gene. Germline V gene data show CDR1 as LNHNV and CDR2 as YYDKDF (reference sequence). The CDR3 contains 15 residues. The CDR3 region is CATGPSGGPYNEQFF. The CDR3 coding sequence is TGTGCCACCGGACCTAGCGGGGGGCCCTACAATGAGCAGTTCTTC. Supplemented by reference TRBV15 and TRBJ2-1, the full variable domain reads DAMVIQNPRYQVTQFGKPVTLSCSQTLNHNVMYWYQQKSSQAPKLLFHYYDKDFNNEADTPDNFQSRRPNTSFCFLDIRSPGLGDTAMYLCATGPSGGPYNEQFFGPGTRLTVL.

Notes on this clone: The same CDR3 also results from other DNA sequences found in this sample. The chain combines TRBV27 with TRBJ2-7; 7 positions agree with TRBD2. The V segment lost 5 bases and the J segment 3 bases; nucleotides outside the gene matches: 4. Germline CDR1 MNHEY, CDR2 SMNVEV (reference sequence). The CDR3 consists of 13 residues. The CDR3 protein is CASSLRGGYEQYF. CDR3 DNA: TGTGCCAGCAGTCTCCGCGGGGGCTACGAGCAGTACTTC.

The rearrangement uses TRBV19 and TRBJ1-2, with 7 bases that match TRBD1. CDR1 and CDR2 from the germline V gene are LNHDA and SQIVND (reference sequence). J gave up 3 bases and V 7 bases, and 17 bases lay outside the gene matches. This CDR3 comprises 17 residues. The CDR3 region has the DNA TGTGCCAGTACCAATCTCTTAGGAGGGGGCGCAGACTATGGCTACACCTTC. This sequence encodes CASTNLLGGGADYGYTF.

V is TRBV18 and J is TRBJ2-5; no clear D. This CDR3 is 15 amino acids long. Germline V gene data show CDR1 as KGHSH and CDR2 as LQKENI. The germline V and J ends were trimmed by 2 bases and 1 base, with 11 bases remaining between them. The CDR3 loop is CASSPVAGSQETQYF. The CDR3 DNA sequence: TGTGCCAGCTCACCAGTCGCCGGGTCCCAAGAGACCCAGTACTTC.

The rearrangement joins TRBV6-5 to TRBJ1-3, with D perhaps matching TRBD1 (5 bases). CDR3 length: 15 residues. Germline CDR1 is MNHEY and CDR2 is SVGAGI. V gave up 6 bases and J gave up 2 bases, with 14 bases separating them. As DNA, the CDR3 is TGTGCCAGCAGGGGAGGGGCCGTTACTGGAAACACCATATATTTT. Translated, it gives CASRGGAVTGNTIYF.

This clone was detected only once. The chain combines TRBV27 with TRBJ2-1; 9 bases line up with TRBD1. Germline loops: CDR1 MNHEY, CDR2 SMNVEV (reference sequence). The CDR3 contains 14 residues. With V trimmed by 8 bases and J by 5 bases, 7 bases remained unmatched. The CDR3: CASSDRGRNNEQFF. CDR3 bases: TGTGCCAGCTCGGACAGGGGAAGGAACAATGAGCAGTTCTTC.

This chain connects TRBV2 to TRBJ2-1; D is possibly TRBD2 (6 bases). This CDR3 has 16 amino acids. Germline CDR1 reads SNHLY; CDR2 reads FYNNEI. The V and J ends lost 1 base and 6 bases respectively, with 16 bases between them. CDR3 DNA sequence: TGTGCCAGCAGTGAAGTAGGAGGGAGTTCGGGCAATGAGCAGTTCTTC. As protein: CASSEVGGSSGNEQFF.

This chain links TRBV5-4 with TRBJ2-7, with 8 bases matching TRBD2. This CDR3 spans 14 amino acids. In germline, CDR1 is SGHNT, CDR2 YYREEE (reference sequence). The V segment lost 5 bases and the J segment 0 bases; nucleotides outside the gene matches: 4. The CDR3 DNA reads as TGTGCCAGCAGTAGCGGGGTGAACTCCTACGAGCAGTACTTC. Translating gives CASSSGVNSYEQYF.

The rearrangement links TRBV19 to TRBJ1-5; D gene uncertain. V was pared by 8 bases and J by 3 bases, with 8 bases between. Germline-derived CDR1 and CDR2 are LNHDA and SQIVND (reference sequence). The CDR3 is 12 amino acids. In DNA, the CDR3 is TGTGCCAGTGAGGGAACCAATCAGCCCCAGCATTTT. Translating gives CASEGTNQPQHF.

The chain employs TRBV7-9 and TRBJ2-1; D may be TRBD2 (5 bases). V lost 1 base and J 0 bases, leaving 10 bases between the germline ends. The CDR3 covers 16 residues. The germline CDR1 and CDR2 sequences are SEHNR and FQNEAQ (reference sequence). CDR3 DNA: TGTGCCAGCAGCTTAGGGACTGGGAGCTCCTACAATGAGCAGTTCTTC. Translation: CASSLGTGSSYNEQFF. The whole variable domain, filled in from reference TRBV7-9 and TRBJ2-1, reads DTGVSQNPRHKITKRGQNVTFRCDPISEHNRLYWYRQTLGQGPEFLTYFQNEAQLEKSRLLSDRFSAERPKGSFSTLEIQRTEQGDSAMYLCASSLGTGSSYNEQFFGPGTRLTVL.

This chain connects TRBV3-1 (or the pseudogene TRBV3-2) to TRBJ1-5; 7 nucleotides agree with TRBD1. Trimming cost V 4 bases and J 0 bases; bases outside gene matches: 15. Germline CDR1 and CDR2: LGHDT and YNNKEL (reference sequence). The CDR3 has 19 residues. The CDR3 sequence: CASSPHPGTAPYSNQPQHF. The CDR3 DNA follows: TGTGCCAGCAGCCCGCACCCCGGGACAGCCCCTTATAGCAATCAGCCCCAGCATTTT.

This chain joins TRBV5-1 and TRBJ2-7, with D tentatively TRBD1 (5 bases). Germline V gives CDR1 SGHRS, CDR2 YFSETQ. This CDR3 has 15 residues. Between the trimmed V and J ends, which lost 3 bases and 2 bases, there was a span of 15 bases. The CDR3: CASSSSLDITYEQYF. The CDR3 bases are TGCGCCAGCAGCTCCTCCCTGGACATCACCTACGAGCAGTACTTC.

The rearrangement joins TRBV11-2 to TRBJ2-7; 7 nucleotides align to TRBD2. V gave up 3 bases and J gave up 3 bases; unmatched junction bases: 14. This CDR3 is built from 17 residues. The germline V gene has CDR1 SGHAT and CDR2 FQNNGV. The CDR3 spells CASSFKTTEGGSYEQYF. CDR3 in DNA: TGTGCCAGCAGCTTTAAAACCACGGAAGGCGGGAGCTACGAGCAGTACTTC.